Below, 11 T cell receptor beta chains from the same sample are listed, as sequenced in a study of blood T cell repertoires in COVID-19. Clones were read by immunoSEQ multiplex PCR, and TCRdb kept only the in-frame ones, dropping some. The sample lists roughly 250,000 clones, 86% occurring once. The sequenced sample consisted of peripheral blood. These receptors were collected from a woman in her twenties or thirties with COVID-19, enrolled during active disease.

This clone was observed a handful of times. The chain couples TRBV2 to TRBJ1-5; 8 bases agree with TRBD1. CDR1 is SNHLY and CDR2 is FYNNEI in the germline V gene. V was pared by 6 bases and J by 1 base, with 5 bases of the junction left unmatched. This CDR3 is built from 15 residues. The CDR3 reads CASRPGGWSNQPQHF. The CDR3 region has the DNA TGTGCCAGCAGGCCAGGGGGCTGGAGCAATCAGCCCCAGCATTTT.

V usage is TRBV5-4 and J usage is TRBJ2-1; 7 nucleotides line up with TRBD2. V gave up 6 bases and J gave up 4 bases; unmatched junction bases: 7. CDR1 is SGHNT, CDR2 YYREEE, per germline (reference sequence). This CDR3 comprises 14 residues. For the CDR3, the DNA is TGTGCCAGCACTCCCCCCGGGGGGTACAATGAGCAGTTCTTC. Translation: CASTPPGGYNEQFF.

CDR3 in amino acids: CASSLVTENNEQFF. DNA of the CDR3: TGTGCCAGCAGCTTAGTAACAGAAAACAATGAGCAGTTCTTC. The chain couples TRBV7-6 to TRBJ2-1; D remains unclear. V lost 1 base and J 5 bases, leaving 9 bases between the germline ends. In germline, CDR1 is SGHVS, CDR2 FNYEAQ. The length of the CDR3 is 14 residues.

The count of this clone is one. The chain is built from TRBV7-8 and TRBJ1-2; perhaps TRBD1 as D (6 bases). The CDR3 is made up of 14 amino acids. Trimming left V 2 bases short and J 8 bases short, with 15 bases between. CDR1 and CDR2 (germline): SGHVS, FQNEAQ. The CDR3 region is CASSLYGGQEGYTF. The CDR3 DNA reads TGTGCCAGCAGCTTATACGGGGGGCAAGAAGGCTACACCTTC. The full variable domain, in which reference TRBV7-8 and TRBJ1-2 provide the parts outside the CDR3, is GAGVSQSPRYKVAKRGQDVALRCDPISGHVSLFWYQQALGQGPEFLTYFQNEAQLDKSGLPSDRFFAERPEGSVSTLKIQRTQQEDSAVYLCASSLYGGQEGYTFGSGTRLTVV.

As DNA, the CDR3 is TGTGCCAGCAGCCCAGGGACAGGGGGAATCGGATATAGCAATCAGCCCCAGCATTTT. It is translated as CASSPGTGGIGYSNQPQHF. The chain employs TRBV7-9 and TRBJ1-5, with 11 bases fitting TRBD1. The germline gives CDR1 SEHNR, CDR2 FQNEAQ (reference sequence). The length of the CDR3 is 19 residues. Trimming cost V 5 bases and J 0 bases; bases outside gene matches: 12.

The CDR3 DNA reads as TGCGCCAGCAGCTTTGTCGCGGGGGGGCGGGCAGATACGCAGTATTTT. Translating it yields CASSFVAGGRADTQYF. The chain combines TRBV5-1 with TRBJ2-3; the match to TRBD2 covers 9 bases. The CDR3 has 16 amino acids. V lost 2 bases, J lost 4 bases, and 8 bases stayed unmatched. Per the germline V gene, CDR1 is SGHRS and CDR2 is YFSETQ.

The genes are TRBV20-1 and TRBJ1-1, with D possibly being TRBD1 (6 bases). The CDR3 totals 11 residues. V was clipped by 6 bases and J by 8 bases, with 13 bases between them. The germline gives CDR1 DFQATT, CDR2 SNEGSKA (reference sequence). The CDR3 loop reads CSATGQREAFF. The CDR3 DNA follows: TGCAGTGCCACCGGACAGCGAGAAGCTTTCTTT.

CDR3 sequence reads: CASSQDEAKHYQPQHF. The CDR3 DNA reads TGTGCCAGCAGCCAAGATGAGGCAAAGCATTATCAGCCCCAGCATTTT. The J gene is TRBJ1-5, the V gene TRBV4-2, with D hard to call. V gave up 0 bases and J gave up 5 bases, with 14 bases separating them. The germline CDR1 and CDR2 sequences are LGHNA and YNFKEQ. The CDR3 has 16 residues.

V and J are TRBV5-1 and TRBJ2-3, with 8 bases matching TRBD2. J was trimmed by 2 bases and V by 6 bases; bases with no gene match: 5. The CDR3 is 14 residues long. Germline-derived CDR1 and CDR2 are SGHRS and YFSETQ. The CDR3 reads CASTPGGVTDTQYF. For the CDR3, the DNA is TGCGCCAGCACGCCCGGGGGGGTCACAGATACGCAGTATTTT.

The chain uses TRBV29-1 and TRBJ2-5; 10 bases agree with TRBD2. This CDR3 is built from 13 residues. Germline values: CDR1 SQVTM, CDR2 ANQGSEA. The V segment lost 6 bases and the J segment 5 bases; nucleotides outside the gene matches: 6. The CDR3 coding sequence is TGCAGCGTAGGACTAGCGGCTCGCGAGACCCAGTACTTC. It yields the protein CSVGLAARETQYF.

The chain joins TRBV14 to TRBJ2-5; no definite D call. This CDR3 has 13 residues. Germline V gene data show CDR1 as SGHDN and CDR2 as FVKESK. V lost 2 bases and J lost 1, with 5 bases in between. CDR3 DNA: TGTGCCAGCAGCCAATCCATCCAAGAGACCCAGTACTTC. Translated, it gives CASSQSIQETQYF.